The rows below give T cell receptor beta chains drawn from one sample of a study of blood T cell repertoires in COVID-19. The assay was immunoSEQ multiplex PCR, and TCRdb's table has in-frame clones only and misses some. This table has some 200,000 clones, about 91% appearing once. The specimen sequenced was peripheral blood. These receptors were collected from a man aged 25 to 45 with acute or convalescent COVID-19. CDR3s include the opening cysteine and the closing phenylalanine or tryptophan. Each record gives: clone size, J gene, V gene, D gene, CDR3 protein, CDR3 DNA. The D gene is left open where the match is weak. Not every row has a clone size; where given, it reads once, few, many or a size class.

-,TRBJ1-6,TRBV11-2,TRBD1,CASRGTGVGSPLHF,TGTGCCAGCAGGGGGACAGGGGTGGGTTCACCCCTCCACTTT
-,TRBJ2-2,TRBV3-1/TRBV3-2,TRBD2,CASSHIPGLAGAKGNGELFF,TGTGCCAGCAGCCACATACCGGGACTAGCGGGAGCAAAGGGGAACGGGGAGCTGTTTTTT
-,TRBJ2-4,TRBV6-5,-,CASGGRVGIQYF,TGTGCCAGCGGCGGGCGGGTCGGCATTCAGTACTTC
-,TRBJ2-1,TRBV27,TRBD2,CASSLSRGGRGDGNEQFF,TGTGCCAGCAGTTTATCTCGGGGAGGGCGGGGGGATGGGAATGAGCAGTTCTTC
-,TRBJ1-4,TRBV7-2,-,CASSPQRSNEKLFF,TGTGCCAGCAGCCCGCAGAGGTCTAATGAAAAACTGTTTTTT
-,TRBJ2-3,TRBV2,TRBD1,CASKPTGNTDTQYF,TGTGCCAGCAAACCGACAGGGAATACAGATACGCAGTATTTT
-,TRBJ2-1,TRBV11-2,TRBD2,CASSLDRRTSGINEQFF,TGTGCCAGCAGCTTAGATCGGCGGACTAGCGGAATCAATGAGCAGTTCTTC
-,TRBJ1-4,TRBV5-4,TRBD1,CASSTRSGQGFYADEKLFF,TGTGCCAGCTCCACCCGGAGTGGACAGGGTTTTTATGCTGATGAAAAACTGTTTTTT
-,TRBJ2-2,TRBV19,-,CASSAGRTGELFF,TGTGCCAGTAGCGCAGGGCGGACCGGGGAGCTGTTTTTT
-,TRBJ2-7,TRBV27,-,CASSVQGSSTYEQYF,TGTGCCAGCAGTGTACAGGGAAGTTCGACCTACGAGCAGTACTTC
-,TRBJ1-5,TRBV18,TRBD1,CASSPSGQEYQPQHF,TGTGCCAGCTCACCCTCGGGACAGGAATATCAGCCCCAGCATTTT
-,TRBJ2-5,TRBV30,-,CAWSVPNPAVSQYF,TGTGCCTGGAGTGTACCCAACCCCGCGGTGTCCCAGTACTTC
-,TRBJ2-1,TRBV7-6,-,CASSLAGGPYNEQFF,TGTGCCAGCAGCTTAGCGGGGGGGCCTTACAATGAGCAGTTCTTC
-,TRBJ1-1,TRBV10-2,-,CASSPQINTEAFF,TGCGCCAGCAGCCCCCAGATTAACACTGAAGCTTTCTTT
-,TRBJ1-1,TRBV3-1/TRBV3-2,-,CASSQDRMTGEAFF,TGTGCCAGCAGCCAAGATAGGATGACAGGTGAAGCTTTCTTT
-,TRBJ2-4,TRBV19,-,CASSTERLAKNIQYF,TGTGCCAGTAGCACCGAGAGATTAGCCAAAAACATTCAGTACTTC
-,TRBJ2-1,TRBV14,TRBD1,CASSQLYPDRGRGGEQFF,TGTGCCAGCAGCCAGCTCTACCCCGACAGGGGGCGCGGTGGTGAGCAGTTCTTC
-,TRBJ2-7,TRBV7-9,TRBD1,CASSLFSGDRSYEQYF,TGTGCCAGCAGCTTATTCTCCGGGGACAGATCCTACGAGCAGTACTTC
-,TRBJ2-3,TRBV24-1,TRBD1,CATSAVPGQGRGPADTQYF,TGTGCCACCAGTGCCGTCCCGGGACAGGGTCGAGGACCGGCAGATACGCAGTATTTT
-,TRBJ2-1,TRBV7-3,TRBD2,CASSLMSGTSVYNEQFF,TGTGCCAGCAGCTTAATGTCGGGGACTAGCGTCTACAATGAGCAGTTCTTC
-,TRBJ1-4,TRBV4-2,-,CASSPEGYNEKLFF,TGTGCCAGCAGCCCGGAGGGCTATAATGAAAAACTGTTTTTT
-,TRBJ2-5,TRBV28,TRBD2,CASTGGHRETQYF,TGTGCCAGCACGGGGGGTCATCGAGAGACCCAGTACTTC
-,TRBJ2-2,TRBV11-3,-,CASSLEQGAGELFF,TGTGCCAGCAGCTTGGAACAGGGAGCCGGGGAGCTGTTTTTT
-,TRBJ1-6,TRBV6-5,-,CASNPGGAWSPLHF,TGTGCCAGCAACCCCGGGGGGGCTTGGTCACCCCTCCACTTT
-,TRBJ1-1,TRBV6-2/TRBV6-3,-,CASSNQGGGAEAFF,TGTGCCAGCAGTAACCAGGGAGGCGGCGCTGAAGCTTTCTTT
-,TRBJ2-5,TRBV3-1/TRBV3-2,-,CASSQARVQETQYF,TGTGCCAGCAGCCAAGCGAGGGTTCAAGAGACCCAGTACTTC
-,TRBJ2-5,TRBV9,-,CASSGGVAGETQYF,TGTGCCAGCAGCGGAGGCGTAGCCGGCGAGACCCAGTACTTC
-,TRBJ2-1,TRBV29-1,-,CSAYLTELSFF,TGCAGCGCCTACTTGACTGAATTATCGTTCTTC
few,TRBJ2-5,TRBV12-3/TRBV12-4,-,CASSAGETQYF,TGTGCCAGCAGTGCCGGGGAGACCCAGTACTTC
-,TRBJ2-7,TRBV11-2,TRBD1,CASSLEGGQGEQYF,TGTGCCAGCAGCTTAGAGGGGGGACAGGGGGAGCAGTACTTC
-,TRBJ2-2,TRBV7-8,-,CASSLAPGGATGELFF,TGTGCCAGCAGCTTAGCGCCGGGGGGCGCGACCGGGGAGCTGTTTTTT
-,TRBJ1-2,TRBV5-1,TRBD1,CASSAAPGQDFNYGYTF,TGCGCCAGCAGCGCGGCTCCGGGACAGGATTTTAACTATGGCTACACCTTC
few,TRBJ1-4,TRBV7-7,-,CASSLEHGTKSRSNEKLFF,TGTGCTAGCAGCTTAGAGCACGGGACTAAATCCCGATCAAATGAAAAACTGTTTTTT
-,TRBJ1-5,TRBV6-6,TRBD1,CASSRDRGGNQPQHF,TGTGCCAGCAGCCGGGACAGGGGAGGAAATCAGCCCCAGCATTTT
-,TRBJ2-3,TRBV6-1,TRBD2,CASSDRAGLTDTQYF,TGTGCCAGCAGTGATCGAGCGGGGCTCACAGATACGCAGTATTTT
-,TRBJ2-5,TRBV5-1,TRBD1,CASSTYRTGRQETQYF,TGCGCCAGCAGCACCTATAGGACAGGACGACAAGAGACCCAGTACTTC
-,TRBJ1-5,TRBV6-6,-,CASQNFVSITNQPQHF,TGTGCCAGCCAAAATTTTGTGTCCATCACAAATCAGCCCCAGCATTTT
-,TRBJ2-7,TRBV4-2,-,CASSEGQNYEQYF,TGTGCCAGCAGCGAAGGACAGAACTACGAGCAGTACTTC
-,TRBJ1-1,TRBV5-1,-,CASRALAGNTEAFF,TGCGCCAGCAGGGCCCTTGCTGGGAACACTGAAGCTTTCTTT
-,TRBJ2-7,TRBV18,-,CASSGGGAYEQYF,TGTGCCAGCTCGGGTGGCGGAGCCTACGAGCAGTACTTC
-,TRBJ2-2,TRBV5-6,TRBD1,CASSGRDRATGELFF,TGTGCCAGCAGCGGGAGGGACAGGGCAACCGGGGAGCTGTTTTTT
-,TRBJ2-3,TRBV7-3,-,CASSRDRGTGTDTQYF,TGTGCCAGCAGCCGGGACCGGGGGACAGGCACAGATACGCAGTATTTT